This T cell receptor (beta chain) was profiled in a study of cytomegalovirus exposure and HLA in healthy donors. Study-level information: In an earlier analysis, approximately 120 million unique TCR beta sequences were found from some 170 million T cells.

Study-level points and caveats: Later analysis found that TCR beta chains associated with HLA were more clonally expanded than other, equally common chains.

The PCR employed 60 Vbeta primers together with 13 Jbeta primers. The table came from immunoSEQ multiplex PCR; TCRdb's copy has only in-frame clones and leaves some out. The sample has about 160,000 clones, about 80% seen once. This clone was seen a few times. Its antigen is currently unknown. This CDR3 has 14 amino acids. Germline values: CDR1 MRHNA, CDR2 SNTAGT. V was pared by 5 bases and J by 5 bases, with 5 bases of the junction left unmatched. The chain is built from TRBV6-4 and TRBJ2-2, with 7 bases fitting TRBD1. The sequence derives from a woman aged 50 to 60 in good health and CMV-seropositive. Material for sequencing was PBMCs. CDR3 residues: CASSWDSQTGELFF. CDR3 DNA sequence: TGTGCCAGCAGTTGGGACAGCCAAACCGGGGAGCTGTTTTTT.